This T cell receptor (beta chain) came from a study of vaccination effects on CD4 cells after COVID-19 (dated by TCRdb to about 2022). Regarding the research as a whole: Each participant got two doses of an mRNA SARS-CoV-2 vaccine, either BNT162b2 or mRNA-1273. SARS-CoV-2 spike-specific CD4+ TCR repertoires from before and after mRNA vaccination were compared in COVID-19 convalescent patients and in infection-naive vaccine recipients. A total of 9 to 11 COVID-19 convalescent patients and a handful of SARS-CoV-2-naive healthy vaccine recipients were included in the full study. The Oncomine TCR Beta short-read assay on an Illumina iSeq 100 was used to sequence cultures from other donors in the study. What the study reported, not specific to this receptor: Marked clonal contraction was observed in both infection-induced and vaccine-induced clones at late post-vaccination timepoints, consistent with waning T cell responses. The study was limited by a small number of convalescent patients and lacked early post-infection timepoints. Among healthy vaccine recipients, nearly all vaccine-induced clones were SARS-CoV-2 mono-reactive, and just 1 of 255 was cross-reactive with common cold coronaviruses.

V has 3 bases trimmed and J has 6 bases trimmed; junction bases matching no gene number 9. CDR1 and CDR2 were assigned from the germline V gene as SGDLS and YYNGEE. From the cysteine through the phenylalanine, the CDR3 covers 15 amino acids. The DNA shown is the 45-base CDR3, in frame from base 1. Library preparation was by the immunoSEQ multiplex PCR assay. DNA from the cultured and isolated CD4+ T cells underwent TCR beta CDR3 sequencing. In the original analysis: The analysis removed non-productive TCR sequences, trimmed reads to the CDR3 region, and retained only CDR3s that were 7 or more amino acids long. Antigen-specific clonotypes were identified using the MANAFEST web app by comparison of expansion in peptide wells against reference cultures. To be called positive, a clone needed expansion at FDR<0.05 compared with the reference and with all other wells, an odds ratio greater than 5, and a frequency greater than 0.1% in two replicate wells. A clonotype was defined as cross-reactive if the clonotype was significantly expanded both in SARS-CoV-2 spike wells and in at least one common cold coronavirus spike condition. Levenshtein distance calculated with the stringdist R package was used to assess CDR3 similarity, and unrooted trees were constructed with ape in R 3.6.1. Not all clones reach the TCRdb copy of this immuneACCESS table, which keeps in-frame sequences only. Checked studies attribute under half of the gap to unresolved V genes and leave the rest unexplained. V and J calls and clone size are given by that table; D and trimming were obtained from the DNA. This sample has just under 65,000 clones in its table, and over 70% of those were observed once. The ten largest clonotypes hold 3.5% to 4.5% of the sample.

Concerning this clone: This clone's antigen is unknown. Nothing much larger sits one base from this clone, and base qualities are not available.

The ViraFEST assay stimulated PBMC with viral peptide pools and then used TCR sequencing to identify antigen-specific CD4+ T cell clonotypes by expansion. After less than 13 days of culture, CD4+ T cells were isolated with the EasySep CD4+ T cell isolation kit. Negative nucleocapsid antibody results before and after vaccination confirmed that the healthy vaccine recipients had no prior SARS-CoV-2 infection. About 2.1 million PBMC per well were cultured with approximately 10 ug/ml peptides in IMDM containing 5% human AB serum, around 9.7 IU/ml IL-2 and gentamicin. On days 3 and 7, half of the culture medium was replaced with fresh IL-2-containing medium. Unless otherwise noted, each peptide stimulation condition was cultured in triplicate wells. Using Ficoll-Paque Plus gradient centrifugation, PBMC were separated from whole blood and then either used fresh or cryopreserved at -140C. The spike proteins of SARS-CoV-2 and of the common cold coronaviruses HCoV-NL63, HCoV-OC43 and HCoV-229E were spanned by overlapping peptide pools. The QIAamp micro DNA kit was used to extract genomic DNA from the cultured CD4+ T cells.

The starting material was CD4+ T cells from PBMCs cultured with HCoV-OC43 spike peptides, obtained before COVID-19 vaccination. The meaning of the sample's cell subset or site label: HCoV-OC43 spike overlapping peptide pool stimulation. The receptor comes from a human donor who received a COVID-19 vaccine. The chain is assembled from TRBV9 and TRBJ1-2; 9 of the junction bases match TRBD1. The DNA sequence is TGTGCCAGCAGCGCGAGATTACAGGGGGCTAATGGCTACACCTTC. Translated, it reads CASSARLQGANGYTF.